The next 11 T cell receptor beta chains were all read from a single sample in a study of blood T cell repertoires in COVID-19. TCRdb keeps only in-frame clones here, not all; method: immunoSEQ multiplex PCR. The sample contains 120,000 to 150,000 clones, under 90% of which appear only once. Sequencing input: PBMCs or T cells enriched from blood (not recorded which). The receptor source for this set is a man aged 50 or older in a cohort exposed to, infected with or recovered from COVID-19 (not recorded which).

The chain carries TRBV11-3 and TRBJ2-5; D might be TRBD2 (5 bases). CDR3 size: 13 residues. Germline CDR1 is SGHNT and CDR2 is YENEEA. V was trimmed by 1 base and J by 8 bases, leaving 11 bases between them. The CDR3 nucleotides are TGTGCCAGCAGCTTAGCCCCCCTAGCTACCCAGTACTTC. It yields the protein CASSLAPLATQYF.

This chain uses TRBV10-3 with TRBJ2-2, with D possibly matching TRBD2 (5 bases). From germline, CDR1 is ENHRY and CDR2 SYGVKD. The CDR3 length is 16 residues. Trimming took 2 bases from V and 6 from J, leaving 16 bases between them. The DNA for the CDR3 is TGTGCCATCAGTGAGGGCAGGTTAGCGAGGGCCGGGGAGCTGTTTTTT. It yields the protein CAISEGRLARAGELFF.

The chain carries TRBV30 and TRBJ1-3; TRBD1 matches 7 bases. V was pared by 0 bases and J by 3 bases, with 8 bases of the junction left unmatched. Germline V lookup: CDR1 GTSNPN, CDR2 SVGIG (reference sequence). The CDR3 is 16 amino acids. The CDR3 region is CAWSVRGGVIGNTIYF. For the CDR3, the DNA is TGTGCCTGGAGTGTAAGAGGGGGCGTAATTGGAAACACCATATATTTT.

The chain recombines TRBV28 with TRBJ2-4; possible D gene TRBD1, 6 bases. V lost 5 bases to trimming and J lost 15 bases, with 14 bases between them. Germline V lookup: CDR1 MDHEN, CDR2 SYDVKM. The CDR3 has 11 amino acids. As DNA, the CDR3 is TGTGCCAGCAGTGGGGGCGACGGTTTGTACTTC. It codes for CASSGGDGLYF.

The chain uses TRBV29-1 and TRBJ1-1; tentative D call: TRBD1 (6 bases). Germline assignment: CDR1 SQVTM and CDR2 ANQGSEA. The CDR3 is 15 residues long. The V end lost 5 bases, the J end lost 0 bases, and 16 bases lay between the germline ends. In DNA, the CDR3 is TGCAGCGTTCCCGGGACAACCTACATGAACACTGAAGCTTTCTTT. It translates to CSVPGTTYMNTEAFF.

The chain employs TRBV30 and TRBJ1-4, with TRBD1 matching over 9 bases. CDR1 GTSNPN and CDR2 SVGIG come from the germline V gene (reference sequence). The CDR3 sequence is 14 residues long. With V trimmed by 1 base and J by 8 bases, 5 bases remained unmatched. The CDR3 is CAWSAVTGGEKLFF. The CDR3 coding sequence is TGTGCCTGGAGTGCGGTGACAGGGGGGGAAAAACTGTTTTTT.

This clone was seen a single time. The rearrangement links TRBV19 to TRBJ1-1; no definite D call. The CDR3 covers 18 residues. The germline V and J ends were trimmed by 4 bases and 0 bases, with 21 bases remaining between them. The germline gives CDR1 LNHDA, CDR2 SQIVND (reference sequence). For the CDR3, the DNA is TGTGCCAGTAGTAAAGACACCTCACCCTATGTTCTGAACACTGAAGCTTTCTTT. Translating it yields CASSKDTSPYVLNTEAFF.

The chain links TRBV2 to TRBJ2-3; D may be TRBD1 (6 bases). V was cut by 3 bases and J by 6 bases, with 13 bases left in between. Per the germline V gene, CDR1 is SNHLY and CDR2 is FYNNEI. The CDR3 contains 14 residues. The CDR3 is CASSEWQGLDTQYF. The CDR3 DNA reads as TGTGCCAGCAGTGAGTGGCAGGGGTTGGATACGCAGTATTTT.

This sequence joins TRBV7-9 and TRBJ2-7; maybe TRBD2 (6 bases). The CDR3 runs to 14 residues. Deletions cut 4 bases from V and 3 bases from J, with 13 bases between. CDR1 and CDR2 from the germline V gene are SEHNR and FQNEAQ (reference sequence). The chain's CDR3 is CASSSGDGLYEQYF. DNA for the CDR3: TGTGCCAGCAGCTCGGGAGACGGACTCTACGAGCAGTACTTC.

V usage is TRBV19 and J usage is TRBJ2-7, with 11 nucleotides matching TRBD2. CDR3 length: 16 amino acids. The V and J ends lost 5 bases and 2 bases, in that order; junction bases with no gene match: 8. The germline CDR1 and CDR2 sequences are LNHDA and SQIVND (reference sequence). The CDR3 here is CASSSGLAVFPYEQYF. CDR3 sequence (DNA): TGTGCCAGTAGTTCGGGACTAGCGGTGTTTCCCTACGAGCAGTACTTC.

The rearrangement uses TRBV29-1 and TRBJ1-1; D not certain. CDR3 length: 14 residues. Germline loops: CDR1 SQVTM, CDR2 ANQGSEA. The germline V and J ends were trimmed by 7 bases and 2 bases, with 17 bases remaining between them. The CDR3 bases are TGCAGCGACCGGTCCAGCGGGTTTAACACTGAAGCTTTCTTT. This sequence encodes CSDRSSGFNTEAFF.